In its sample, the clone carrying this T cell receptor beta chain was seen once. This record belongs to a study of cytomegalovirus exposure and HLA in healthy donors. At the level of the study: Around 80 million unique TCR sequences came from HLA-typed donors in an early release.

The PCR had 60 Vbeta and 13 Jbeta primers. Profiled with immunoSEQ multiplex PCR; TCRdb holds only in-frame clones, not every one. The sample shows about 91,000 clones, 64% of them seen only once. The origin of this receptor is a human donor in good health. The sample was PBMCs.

The CDR3 here is CASSRDRLNTEAFF. The CDR3 region has the DNA TGTGCCAGCAGTCGGGACAGACTGAACACTGAAGCTTTCTTT. This sequence joins TRBV6-5 and TRBJ1-1; 7 bases are shared with TRBD1. The CDR3 sequence is 14 residues long. The V segment lost 5 bases and the J segment 0 bases; nucleotides outside the gene matches: 3. Germline CDR1 MNHEY, CDR2 SVGAGI.